This TCR beta chain originates from a study of blood T cells in healthy people across ages. Turning to the study itself: About one barcoded TCR beta cDNA was captured per two T cells. Study-level points and caveats: Naive CD4+ cells and diversity were both higher in long-lived donors than in aged donors. PBMCs were not sorted, which prevented a conclusive comparison of naive versus antigen-experienced cells.

A second PCR of roughly 7 to 11 cycles used a sample-barcoded 5' primer and a J-beta primer mix. A tag from a template-switch adaptor with 12 random nucleotides marked each cDNA molecule. In TCRdb, the 5' RACE reads were re-called with MiXCR into one record per CDR3 protein. Of about 600,000 distinct CDR3 sequences listed, 47% were seen once; the top ten hold around 23%. The CDR3 extends over 15 amino acids. V gave up 2 bases and J gave up 1 base, with 10 bases separating them. Germline CDR1 reads SGHTA; CDR2 reads FQGNSA. On this clonotype itself: Its cognate antigen is unknown.

J is TRBJ2-3 and V is TRBV7-2; D is uncertain. The sample comprised blood. The source of this sequence is a man older than 75 in good health. CDR3 amino acids: CASSLFWSGTDTQYF. The CDR3 DNA reads TGTGCCAGCAGCTTATTCTGGTCTGGCACAGATACGCAGTATTTT.